The clone carrying this T cell receptor beta chain occurred many times. The source material, RNA transcripts, was used to amplify TCR beta CDR3 regions. RT-PCR in the first round (using the HTBI primer set) targeted the TCR CDR3. TCRdb used MiXCR to reprocess the multiplex PCR reads, holding one entry per CDR3 protein. The data show a few hundred thousand distinct CDR3 sequences, 16% seen once. The sample belongs to a study of T cells in Graves' hyperthyroidism and ophthalmopathy. This clonotype was obtained from a woman aged 40 to 49 with Graves' ophthalmopathy. Specimen: blood.

The DNA for the CDR3 is TGTGCCAGCTCACGGGACAGGGGGCGCTTGGATACGCAGTATTTT. The encoded protein is CASSRDRGRLDTQYF. The V and J genes are TRBV18 and TRBJ2-3; TRBD1 agrees at 12 bases. After removal of 4 bases from V and 6 bases from J, the junction contained 5 bases not matched to a gene. CDR1 and CDR2 from the germline V gene are KGHSH and LQKENI. This CDR3 contains 15 residues.